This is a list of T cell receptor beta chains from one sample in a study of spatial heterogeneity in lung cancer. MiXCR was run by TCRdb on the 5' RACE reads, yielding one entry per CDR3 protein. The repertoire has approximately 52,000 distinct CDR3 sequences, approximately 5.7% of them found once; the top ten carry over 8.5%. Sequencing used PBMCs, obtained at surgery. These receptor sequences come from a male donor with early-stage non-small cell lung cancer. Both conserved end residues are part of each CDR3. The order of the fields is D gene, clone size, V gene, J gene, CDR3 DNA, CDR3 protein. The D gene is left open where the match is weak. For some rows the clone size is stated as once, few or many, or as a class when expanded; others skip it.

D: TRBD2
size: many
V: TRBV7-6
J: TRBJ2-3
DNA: TGTGCCAGCAGCGCCCGGACTAGCGGGACAGATACGCAGTATTTT
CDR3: CASSARTSGTDTQYF

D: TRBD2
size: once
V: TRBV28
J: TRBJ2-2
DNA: TGTGCCAGCAGTTCCGGGAGGGATCCCACCGGGGAGCTGTTTTTT
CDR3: CASSSGRDPTGELFF

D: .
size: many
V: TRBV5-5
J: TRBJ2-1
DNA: TGTGCCAGCAGCCGCCGGTGGTCCTACAATGAGCAGTTCTTC
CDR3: CASSRRWSYNEQFF

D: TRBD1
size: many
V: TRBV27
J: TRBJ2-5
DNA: TGTGCCAGCAGTCTCACGGGACAGGGAAAGACCCAGTACTTC
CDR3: CASSLTGQGKTQYF

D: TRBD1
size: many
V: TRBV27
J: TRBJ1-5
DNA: TGTGCCAGCAGACCGACAGGGGGGGGTCAGCCCCAGCATTTT
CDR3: CASRPTGGGQPQHF

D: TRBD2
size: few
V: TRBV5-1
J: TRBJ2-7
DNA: TGCGCCAGCAGCTCGGGACTAGCGGGAGGTGGCGAGCAGTACTTC
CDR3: CASSSGLAGGGEQYF

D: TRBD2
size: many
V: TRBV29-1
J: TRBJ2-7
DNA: TGCAGCGTTGAGGGTAGCGGGAGCTACGAGCAGTACTTC
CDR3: CSVEGSGSYEQYF

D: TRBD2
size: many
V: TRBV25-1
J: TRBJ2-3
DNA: TGTGCCAGCAGTGGGGGTAGCGGGACCATCTACACAGATACGCAGTATTTT
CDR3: CASSGGSGTIYTDTQYF

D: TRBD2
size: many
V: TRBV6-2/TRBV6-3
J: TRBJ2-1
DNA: TGTGCCAGCAGTCCCCGGACTAGCGGGAGGGCTGAGCAGTTCTTC
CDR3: CASSPRTSGRAEQFF

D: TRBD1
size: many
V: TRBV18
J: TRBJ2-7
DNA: TGTGCCAGCTCACCAGGGACAGGAAGCTCCTACGAGCAGTACTTC
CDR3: CASSPGTGSSYEQYF

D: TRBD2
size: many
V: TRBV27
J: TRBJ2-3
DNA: TGTGCCAGCAGTCCTCTTGGCGGGAGCCCAGATACGCAGTATTTT
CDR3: CASSPLGGSPDTQYF

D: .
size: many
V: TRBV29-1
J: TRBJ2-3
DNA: TGCAGCGTGGTTCAAGGACCCACAGATACGCAGTATTTT
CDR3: CSVVQGPTDTQYF

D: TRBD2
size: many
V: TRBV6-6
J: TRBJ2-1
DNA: TGTGCCAGCAGTTACCTGAGCGGGAGGGCCGGGGAGCAGTTCTTC
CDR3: CASSYLSGRAGEQFF

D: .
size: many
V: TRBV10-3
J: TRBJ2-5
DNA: TGTGCCATCAGGTCAGGGGAAGAGACCCAGTACTTC
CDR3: CAIRSGEETQYF

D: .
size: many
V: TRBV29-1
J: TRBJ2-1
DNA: TGCAGCGTTGAGGCTACAACAGTCTACAATGAGCAGTTCTTC
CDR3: CSVEATTVYNEQFF

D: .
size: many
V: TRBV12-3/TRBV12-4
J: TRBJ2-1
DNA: TGTGCCAGCAGATTAACCAAAACCGGGACCCAATTAGGTGACAATGAGCAGTTCTTC
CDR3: CASRLTKTGTQLGDNEQFF

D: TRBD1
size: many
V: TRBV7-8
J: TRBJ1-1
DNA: TGTGCCAGCAGCTTATACTCCGGGACAGGGGGCACTGAAGCTTTCTTT
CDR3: CASSLYSGTGGTEAFF

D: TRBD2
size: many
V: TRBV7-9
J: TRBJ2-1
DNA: TGTGCCAGCAGCTTAGTAGCGGGACCCGCCAATGAGCAGTTCTTC
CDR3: CASSLVAGPANEQFF

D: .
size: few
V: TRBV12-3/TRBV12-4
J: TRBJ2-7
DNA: TGTGCCAGCAGCCCCGACAGCGACGAGCAGTACTTC
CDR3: CASSPDSDEQYF

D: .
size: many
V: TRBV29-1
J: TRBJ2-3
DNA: TGCAGCGTTGAGAGGGGTTCCAGATCAGATACGCAGTATTTT
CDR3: CSVERGSRSDTQYF

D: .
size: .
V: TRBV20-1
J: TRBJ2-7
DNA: TGCAGTGCCAGGAGGCGGGACACGGTAACCTACGAGCAGTACTTC
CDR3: CSARRRDTVTYEQYF

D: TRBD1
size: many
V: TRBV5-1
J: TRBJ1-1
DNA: TGCGCCAGCGCACCAGGAGGACAGGGGCAAACTGAAGCTTTCTTT
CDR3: CASAPGGQGQTEAFF

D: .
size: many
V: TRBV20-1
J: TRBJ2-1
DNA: TGCAGTGCTAGAGATCCGGGACTGACTTGGGGTGAGCAGTTCTTC
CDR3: CSARDPGLTWGEQFF

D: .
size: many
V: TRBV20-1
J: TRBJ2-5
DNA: TGCAGTGCTAGAGAGGAAGGGACGTACCAAGAGACCCAGTACTTC
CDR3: CSAREEGTYQETQYF

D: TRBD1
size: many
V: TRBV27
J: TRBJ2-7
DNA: TGTGCCAGCAGTGAAAATCGACAGGGGACCCTGTACGAGCAGTACTTC
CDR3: CASSENRQGTLYEQYF

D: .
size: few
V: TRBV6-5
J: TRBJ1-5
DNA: TGTGCCAGCAGTCACGGACCCGGGAGGGGCAATCAGCCCCAGCATTTT
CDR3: CASSHGPGRGNQPQHF

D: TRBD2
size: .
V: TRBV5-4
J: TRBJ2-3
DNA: TGTGCCAGCAGCCCCCGGACTAGCGGCACAGATACGCAGTATTTT
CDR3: CASSPRTSGTDTQYF